The 5 T cell receptor beta chains in this list originate from one sample, sequenced in a study of T cell repertoires in cytomegalovirus infection. TCRdb re-analysed the reads in MiXCR, keeping a single row per CDR3 protein. The sample consists of about 740,000 distinct CDR3 sequences, approximately 40% of them appearing once. Input material: PBMCs. All receptors derive from a human donor in good health (CMV status not recorded). Some clones in this sample may be carry-over from other donors' samples.

This clonotype has ten or more counts. The chain carries TRBV7-9 and TRBJ2-5; D is unresolved. Trimming cost V 4 bases and J 0 bases, with 6 bases left between them. Germline loops: CDR1 SEHNR, CDR2 FQNEAQ (reference sequence). The CDR3 totals 13 residues. CDR3 sequence: CASSSPDQETQYF. Here the CDR3 DNA reads TGTGCCAGCAGCTCCCCGGACCAAGAGACCCAGTACTTC.

This clonotype was picked up many times. The chain recombines TRBV28 with TRBJ1-2; D remains unclear. This CDR3 is built from 14 residues. The V end was cut by 3 bases, the J end by 8 bases, with 16 bases between. Germline values: CDR1 MDHEN, CDR2 SYDVKM. The CDR3 reads CASSLSARPLGYTF. The DNA for the CDR3 is TGTGCCAGCAGTTTGTCTGCCAGGCCCTTAGGCTACACCTTC.

The chain uses TRBV7-2 and TRBJ1-3; a weak D match, TRBD1 (6 bases). Trimming shortened V by 3 bases and J by 0 bases, and 12 bases separated the two germline ends. Germline CDR1 and CDR2: SGHTA and FQGNSA. This CDR3 contains 16 residues. In DNA, the CDR3 is TGTGCCAGCAGCTTCTACAGGGCCCGCTCTGGAAACACCATATATTTT. Protein: CASSFYRARSGNTIYF.

V usage is TRBV6-1 and J usage is TRBJ1-6; D uncertain. The V and J ends lost 8 bases and 7 bases respectively, with 18 bases between them. The CDR3 loop spans 15 amino acids. Germline lookup yields CDR1 MNHNS and CDR2 SASEGT. In nucleotides, the CDR3 is TGTGCCAGCGGTAGGTACGGATCCCACAATTCACCCCTCCACTTT. Translated, it gives CASGRYGSHNSPLHF.

This clonotype has just a few counts. The rearrangement links TRBV5-1 to TRBJ1-1; D unclear. CDR3 length: 14 amino acids. The V and J ends lost 3 bases and 1 base respectively, with 10 bases between them. CDR1 SGHRS and CDR2 YFSETQ come from the germline V gene. CDR3 in DNA: TGCGCCAGCAGCTCTTCGTCGGGGAACACTGAAGCTTTCTTT. It yields the protein CASSSSSGNTEAFF.